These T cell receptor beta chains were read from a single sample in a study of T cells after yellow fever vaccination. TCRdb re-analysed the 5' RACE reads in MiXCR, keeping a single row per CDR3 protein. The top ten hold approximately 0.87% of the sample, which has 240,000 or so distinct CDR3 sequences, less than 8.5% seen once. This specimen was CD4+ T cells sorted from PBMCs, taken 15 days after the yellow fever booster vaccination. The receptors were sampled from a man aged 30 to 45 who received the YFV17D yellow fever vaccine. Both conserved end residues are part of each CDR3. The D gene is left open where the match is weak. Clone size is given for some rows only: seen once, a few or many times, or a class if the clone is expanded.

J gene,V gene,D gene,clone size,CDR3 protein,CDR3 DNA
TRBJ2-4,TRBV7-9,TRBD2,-,CASSDRAGEVKNIQYF,TGTGCCAGCAGCGATCGGGCGGGGGAGGTCAAAAACATTCAGTACTTC
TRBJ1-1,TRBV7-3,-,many,CASSLTPSTEAFF,TGTGCCAGCAGCTTAACCCCGTCCACTGAAGCTTTCTTT
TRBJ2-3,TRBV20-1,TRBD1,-,CSADLGQRADTQYF,TGCAGTGCTGACTTGGGACAGAGGGCAGATACGCAGTATTTT
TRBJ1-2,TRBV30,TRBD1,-,CACGDRNYYGYTF,TGTGCCTGTGGGGACAGGAACTATTATGGCTACACCTTC
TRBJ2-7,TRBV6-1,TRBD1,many,CASSDPGGPSSYEQYF,TGTGCCAGCAGTGACCCAGGGGGCCCCAGCTCCTACGAGCAGTACTTC
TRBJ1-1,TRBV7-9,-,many,CASSLSMNTEAFF,TGTGCCAGCAGCCTGTCGATGAACACTGAAGCTTTCTTT
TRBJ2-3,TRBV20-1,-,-,CSASRSYTDTQYF,TGCAGTGCTAGCCGGAGTTACACAGATACGCAGTATTTT
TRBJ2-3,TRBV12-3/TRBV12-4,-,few,CASSLDRVDTQYF,TGTGCCAGCAGTTTAGACCGCGTAGATACGCAGTATTTT
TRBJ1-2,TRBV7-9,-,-,CASSFDGHGYTF,TGTGCCAGCAGCTTTGACGGGCATGGCTACACCTTC
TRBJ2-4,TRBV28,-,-,CASSLRGGRGTNIQYF,TGTGCCAGCAGTTTAAGAGGGGGGCGGGGAACAAACATTCAGTACTTC
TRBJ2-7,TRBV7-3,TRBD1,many,CASSPGTGDYEQYF,TGTGCCAGCAGCCCCGGGACAGGGGACTACGAGCAGTACTTC
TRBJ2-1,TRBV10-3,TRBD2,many,CAISLSSPLGIAGGNNEQFF,TGTGCCATCAGTCTGTCCTCCCCCCTCGGGATAGCGGGAGGTAACAATGAGCAGTTCTTC
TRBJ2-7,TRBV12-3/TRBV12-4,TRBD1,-,CASTPRRKGADEQYF,TGTGCCAGCACCCCGAGGAGAAAGGGGGCGGACGAGCAGTACTTC
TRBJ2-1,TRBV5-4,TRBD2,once,CASSLGLASAYNEQFF,TGTGCCAGCAGCTTGGGACTAGCGTCTGCCTACAATGAGCAGTTCTTC
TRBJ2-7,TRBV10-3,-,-,CAISSKGYYEQYF,TGTGCCATATCCTCAAAGGGGTACTACGAGCAGTACTTC
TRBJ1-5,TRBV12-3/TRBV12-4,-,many,CASRDSGGKPSNQPQHF,TGTGCCAGCAGAGACTCGGGGGGGAAACCTAGCAATCAGCCCCAGCATTTT
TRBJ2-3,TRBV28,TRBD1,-,CASSQGQGIGPDTQYF,TGTGCCAGCAGTCAAGGACAGGGTATTGGTCCAGATACGCAGTATTTT